The rows below give T cell receptor beta chains drawn from one sample of a study of cytotoxic CD8 clonotypes in ibrutinib-treated CLL. Repertoires were generated with immunoSEQ multiplex PCR, while TCRdb's copy carries only in-frame clones and drops some. The sample shows about 68,000 clones, more than 60% of them seen only once. Sample: PBMCs, taken after 12 months of ibrutinib treatment. All receptors come from a human donor with chronic lymphocytic leukemia. Each CDR3 is given with its conserved first and last residue. D genes are given only for firm matches. A clone size is listed for some rows: how often the clone was seen (once, few, many), or a class if it is expanded.

clone_size j_call v_call d_call cdr3_nt cdr3_aa
- TRBJ1-1 TRBV19 - TGTGCCAGTAGTGTAATCGGGAACACTGAAGCTTTCTTT CASSVIGNTEAFF
- TRBJ1-1 TRBV6-5 TRBD1 TGTGCCAGCAGCAGGACAGGGGTAGCTTTCTTT CASSRTGVAFF
- TRBJ2-1 TRBV7-2 TRBD2 TGTGCCAGCAGCTTAGAGTCTAGCGGGGGGGCTTGGAATGAGCAGTTCTTC CASSLESSGGAWNEQFF
- TRBJ2-7 TRBV11-3 TRBD1 TGTGCCAGCAGCCAGGGACAGGGGTTCTACGAGCAGTACTTC CASSQGQGFYEQYF
- TRBJ2-1 TRBV5-6 - TGTGCCAGCAGCACATCGACTAGACCCGATGAGCAGTTCTTC CASSTSTRPDEQFF
few TRBJ1-2 TRBV5-1 - TGCGCCAGCAGCTTGGTTTCAGGACGTGGCTACACCTTC CASSLVSGRGYTF
- TRBJ1-6 TRBV10-1 - TGCGCCAGCAATGGGGGGAATAATTCACCCCTCCACTTT CASNGGNNSPLHF
- TRBJ1-5 TRBV19 TRBD1 TGTGCCAGTAGTGGTACAGGGGGAAAACAGCCCCAGCATTTT CASSGTGGKQPQHF
- TRBJ2-5 TRBV19 - TGTGCCAGTAGTAAGGAGTGGGCAGGGGAGACCCAGTACTTC CASSKEWAGETQYF
- TRBJ1-1 TRBV7-2 TRBD1 TGTGCCAGCAGCCCGGACAGGGCTGGGAACACTGAAGCTTTCTTT CASSPDRAGNTEAFF
- TRBJ2-7 TRBV5-4 TRBD1 TGTGCCAGCAGAAAGGGACAGATGTACGAGCAGTACTTC CASRKGQMYEQYF
once TRBJ2-3 TRBV9 TRBD2 TGTGCCAGCAGCCCACTGGGGACTAGCGGGAAACCTAGCACAGATACGCAGTATTTT CASSPLGTSGKPSTDTQYF
once TRBJ2-7 TRBV6-5 TRBD1 TGTGCCAGCCAAAAGACAGGGGGCGGCTACGAGCAGTACTTC CASQKTGGGYEQYF
medium-sized TRBJ1-4 TRBV30 - TGTGCCTGGAGAGATAAGGGGATTCCAAATGAAAAACTGTTTTTT CAWRDKGIPNEKLFF
- TRBJ1-1 TRBV9 TRBD1 TGTGCCAGCAGCTCGGGACAGCTCGGGACTGAAGCTTTCTTT CASSSGQLGTEAFF
- TRBJ2-2 TRBV6-1 TRBD2 TGTGCCAGCAGTGAAGAAGGAGCGGGGGGCTACACCGGGGAGCTGTTTTTT CASSEEGAGGYTGELFF
- TRBJ1-1 TRBV6-1 - TGTGCCAGCACCACGGGGGAGGCTCCGAACACTGAAGCTTTCTTT CASTTGEAPNTEAFF
few TRBJ2-2 TRBV7-2 - TGTGCCAGCGGCATAAGACAGGCTAACACCGGGGAGCTGTTTTTT CASGIRQANTGELFF
- TRBJ1-5 TRBV4-1 - TGCGCCAGCAGCCAATATGCAGGATTGAATCAGCCCCAGCATTTT CASSQYAGLNQPQHF
- TRBJ1-1 TRBV5-4 - TGTGCCAGCAGCTTGGGGGGGAGGAGAACTGAAGCTTTCTTT CASSLGGRRTEAFF
- TRBJ1-2 TRBV20-1 - TGCAGTGCTACCGGGACAAACCTATACACCTTC CSATGTNLYTF
- TRBJ2-7 TRBV15 - TGTGCCACCAGGCCTATTGGAACTCACGAGCAGTACTTC CATRPIGTHEQYF
- TRBJ1-1 TRBV28 - TGTGCCAGCAGTTCGGGTTCTATGGTTGAAGCTTTCTTT CASSSGSMVEAFF
- TRBJ2-7 TRBV12-5 - TGTGCTAGTGGTTTGGACCCCCCCCTAGGCCGCTACGAGCAGTACTTC CASGLDPPLGRYEQYF
- TRBJ2-2 TRBV12-5 TRBD1 TGTGCTAGTGCCACTATACAGGGGGCAACCGGGGAGCTGTTTTTT CASATIQGATGELFF
- TRBJ1-6 TRBV6-5 TRBD1 TGTGCCAGCACCAGGAGTGTGACAGGGGTTTTACCCCTCCACTTT CASTRSVTGVLPLHF
few TRBJ2-2 TRBV7-3 - TGTGCCAGCAGCTCCACGGGGGTAAACACCGGGGAGCTGTTTTTT CASSSTGVNTGELFF
- TRBJ1-2 TRBV11-2 - TGTGCCAGCAGCTTAGGGGCAGCTAACTATGGCTACACCTTC CASSLGAANYGYTF
once TRBJ2-3 TRBV7-2 - TGTGCCAGCAGCTTAACAGGTGTTGTTAGCACAGATACGCAGTATTTT CASSLTGVVSTDTQYF
once TRBJ1-3 TRBV4-3 TRBD1 TGCGCCAGCAGCCGATCGGACAGGGGAAACACCATATATTTT CASSRSDRGNTIYF
- TRBJ2-4 TRBV15 - TGTGCCACCAGCAGAGATCCTAAACCTGACAACATTCAGTACTTC CATSRDPKPDNIQYF
- TRBJ2-7 TRBV30 - TGTGCCTGGAGTGTCACTGGTGCCAGAATCGGGCAGTACTTC CAWSVTGARIGQYF
- TRBJ2-3 TRBV11-2 - TGTGCCAGCAGCTTAGGCAGGGGAGATACGCAGTATTTT CASSLGRGDTQYF
- TRBJ1-6 TRBV30 TRBD1 TGTGCCTGGAGCGAGACAGGGACGGGCTATAATTCACCCCTCCACTTT CAWSETGTGYNSPLHF
- TRBJ1-2 TRBV7-6 TRBD1 TGTGCCAGCAGCTCCTCAGGGGGAAGTGGCTACACCTTC CASSSSGGSGYTF
- TRBJ2-5 TRBV2 - TGTGCCAGAAGGCGGCCGGGGGATCTTGGGGAGACCCAGTACTTC CARRRPGDLGETQYF
few TRBJ1-2 TRBV28 TRBD1 TGTGCCAGCAACATACAGGGGGCCTTCGGCTACACCTTC CASNIQGAFGYTF
few TRBJ1-2 TRBV19 TRBD1 TGTGCCAGTATGCGACAGGGGGCTTGGGGCTACACCTTC CASMRQGAWGYTF
- TRBJ2-7 TRBV5-1 - TGCGCCAGCAGTCGACCATCTGCCGAGCAGTACTTC CASSRPSAEQYF
- TRBJ2-4 TRBV6-1 - TGTGCCAGCAGTGAACCCCCGGGACCCCAGTACTTC CASSEPPGPQYF
- TRBJ1-6 TRBV30 - TGTGCCTGGGATCTGGACTCCTATAATTCACCCCTCCACTTT CAWDLDSYNSPLHF
- TRBJ1-4 TRBV5-6 TRBD1 TGTGCCAGCAGCACCCGGACAGGGCGGAATGAAAAACTGTTTTTT CASSTRTGRNEKLFF
- TRBJ2-1 TRBV11-3 TRBD2 TGTGCCAGCAGCTTAAATGGGCTAGCGGGGTACAATGAGCAGTTCTTC CASSLNGLAGYNEQFF
- TRBJ1-6 TRBV7-9 - TGTGCCAGCAGCCGACAGGACTATAATTCACCCCTCCACTTT CASSRQDYNSPLHF
- TRBJ1-5 TRBV7-8 TRBD1 TGTGCCAGCAGCTCGAGGGGACAGGGAAGCTGGGTTGGCAATCAGCCCCAGCATTTT CASSSRGQGSWVGNQPQHF
few TRBJ2-7 TRBV6-1 TRBD1 TGTGCCAGCACCCAGGCTAGGACAGGGGGCTACGAGCAGTACTTC CASTQARTGGYEQYF
- TRBJ1-5 TRBV5-4 - TGTGCCAGCAGCCCGGGTGCGGATAGCAATCAGCCCCAGCATTTT CASSPGADSNQPQHF
few TRBJ1-2 TRBV25-1 TRBD1 TGTGCCAGCAGGGGGACAGGCCATGACTATGGCTACACCTTC CASRGTGHDYGYTF